This T cell receptor beta chain emerged from a study of blood T cell repertoires in COVID-19. Generated by immunoSEQ multiplex PCR, the TCRdb table keeps only in-frame clones and is missing some. The sample shows about 120,000 clones, about nine tenths of them seen only once. Germline values: CDR1 SGHVS, CDR2 FNYEAQ. This CDR3 is built from 11 residues. Trimming took 7 bases from V and 4 from J, leaving 7 bases between them. Sequenced material: peripheral blood. This sequence originates from a man aged 35 to 55 with acute or convalescent COVID-19. V gene TRBV7-6 combines with J gene TRBJ1-2; D not certain. CDR3 residues: CASNPGYGYTF. The CDR3 nucleotides are TGTGCCAGCAACCCAGGCTATGGCTACACCTTC.